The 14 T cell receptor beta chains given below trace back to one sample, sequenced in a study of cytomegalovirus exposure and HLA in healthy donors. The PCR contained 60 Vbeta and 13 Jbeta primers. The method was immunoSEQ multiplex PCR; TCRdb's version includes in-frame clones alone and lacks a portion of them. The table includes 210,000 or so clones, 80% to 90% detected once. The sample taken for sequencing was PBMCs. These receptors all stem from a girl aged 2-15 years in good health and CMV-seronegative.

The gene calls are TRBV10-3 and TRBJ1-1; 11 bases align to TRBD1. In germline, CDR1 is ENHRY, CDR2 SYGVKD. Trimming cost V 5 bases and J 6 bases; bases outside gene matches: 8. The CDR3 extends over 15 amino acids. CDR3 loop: CAISHAGQGAAEAFF. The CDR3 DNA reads TGTGCCATCAGTCACGCCGGACAGGGGGCGGCTGAAGCTTTCTTT.

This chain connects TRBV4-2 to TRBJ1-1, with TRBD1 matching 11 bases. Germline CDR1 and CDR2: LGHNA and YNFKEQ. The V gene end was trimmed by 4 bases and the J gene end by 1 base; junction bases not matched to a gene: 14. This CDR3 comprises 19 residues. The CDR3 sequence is CASSPLSSADRGPNTEAFF. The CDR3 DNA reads TGTGCCAGCAGCCCTCTCTCTTCGGCGGACAGGGGGCCGAACACTGAAGCTTTCTTT.

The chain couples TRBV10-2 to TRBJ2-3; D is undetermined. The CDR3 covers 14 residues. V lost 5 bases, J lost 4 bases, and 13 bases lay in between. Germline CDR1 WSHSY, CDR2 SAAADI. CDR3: CASSILGKADTQYF. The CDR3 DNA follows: TGCGCCAGCAGTATCCTAGGAAAGGCAGATACGCAGTATTTT.

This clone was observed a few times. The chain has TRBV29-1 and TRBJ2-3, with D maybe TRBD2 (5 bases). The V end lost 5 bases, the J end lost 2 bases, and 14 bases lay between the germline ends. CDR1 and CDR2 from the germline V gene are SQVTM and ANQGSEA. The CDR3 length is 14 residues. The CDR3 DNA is TGCAGCGTTCTCGGACTCAATTACACAGATACGCAGTATTTT. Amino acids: CSVLGLNYTDTQYF.

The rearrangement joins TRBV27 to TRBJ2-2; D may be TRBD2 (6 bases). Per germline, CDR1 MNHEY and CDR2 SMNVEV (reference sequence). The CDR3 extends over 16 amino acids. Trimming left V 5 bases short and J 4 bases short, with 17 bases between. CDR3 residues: CASSRASGAPTGELFF. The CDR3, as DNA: TGTGCCAGCAGTAGGGCTTCGGGAGCCCCCACCGGGGAGCTGTTTTTT.

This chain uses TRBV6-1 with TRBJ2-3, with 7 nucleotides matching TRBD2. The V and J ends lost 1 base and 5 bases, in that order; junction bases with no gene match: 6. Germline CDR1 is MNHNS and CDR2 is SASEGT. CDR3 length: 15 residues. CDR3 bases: TGTGCCAGCAGTGAAGGTGGGAGGGCTATAGATACGCAGTATTTT. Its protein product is CASSEGGRAIDTQYF.

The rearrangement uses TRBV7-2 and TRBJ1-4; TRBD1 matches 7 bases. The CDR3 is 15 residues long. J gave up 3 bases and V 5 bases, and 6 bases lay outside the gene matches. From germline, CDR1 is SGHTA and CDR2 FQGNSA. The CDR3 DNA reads TGTGCCAGCAGCACTACAGGGGCGTCTAATGAAAAACTGTTTTTT. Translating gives CASSTTGASNEKLFF.

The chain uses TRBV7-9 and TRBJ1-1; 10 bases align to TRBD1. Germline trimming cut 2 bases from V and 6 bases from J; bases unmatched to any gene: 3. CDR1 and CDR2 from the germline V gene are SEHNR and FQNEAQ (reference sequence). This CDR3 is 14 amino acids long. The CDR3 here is CASSLTGTGAEAFF. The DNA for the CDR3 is TGTGCCAGCAGCTTAACCGGGACAGGGGCTGAAGCTTTCTTT.

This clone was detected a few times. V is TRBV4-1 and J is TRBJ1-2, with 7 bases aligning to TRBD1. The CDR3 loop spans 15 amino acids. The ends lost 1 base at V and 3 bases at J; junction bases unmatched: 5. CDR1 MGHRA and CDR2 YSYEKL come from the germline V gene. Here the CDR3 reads CASSQVQGNDYGYTF. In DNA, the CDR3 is TGCGCCAGCAGCCAAGTACAGGGGAACGACTATGGCTACACCTTC.

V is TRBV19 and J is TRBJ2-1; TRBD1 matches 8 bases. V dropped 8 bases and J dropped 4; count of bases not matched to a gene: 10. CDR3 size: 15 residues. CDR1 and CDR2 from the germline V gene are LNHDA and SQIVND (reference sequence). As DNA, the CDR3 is TGTGCCAGTCAGAATCCAGGGGGCAGGTACAATGAGCAGTTCTTC. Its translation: CASQNPGGRYNEQFF.

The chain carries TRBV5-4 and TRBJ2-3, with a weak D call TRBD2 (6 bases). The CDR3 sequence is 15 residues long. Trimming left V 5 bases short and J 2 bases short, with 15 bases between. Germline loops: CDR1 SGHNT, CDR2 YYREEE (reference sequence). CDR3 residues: CASRRRGSHTDTQYF. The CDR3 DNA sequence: TGTGCCAGCAGGCGGAGGGGATCCCACACAGATACGCAGTATTTT.

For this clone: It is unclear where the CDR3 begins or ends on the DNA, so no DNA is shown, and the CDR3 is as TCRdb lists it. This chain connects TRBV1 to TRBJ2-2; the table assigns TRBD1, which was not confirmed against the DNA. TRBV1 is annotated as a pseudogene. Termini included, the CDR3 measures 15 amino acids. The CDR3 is CTSSQVGKGTGELFF.

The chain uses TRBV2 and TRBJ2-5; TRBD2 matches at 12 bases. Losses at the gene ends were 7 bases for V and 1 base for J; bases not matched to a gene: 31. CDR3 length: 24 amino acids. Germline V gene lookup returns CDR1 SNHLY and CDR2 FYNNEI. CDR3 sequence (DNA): TGTGCCAGCATGCAGGGCCGGCTTTTGACTAGCGGGAGTCTACGTACAAAAACCCAAGAGACCCAGTACTTC. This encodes CASMQGRLLTSGSLRTKTQETQYF.

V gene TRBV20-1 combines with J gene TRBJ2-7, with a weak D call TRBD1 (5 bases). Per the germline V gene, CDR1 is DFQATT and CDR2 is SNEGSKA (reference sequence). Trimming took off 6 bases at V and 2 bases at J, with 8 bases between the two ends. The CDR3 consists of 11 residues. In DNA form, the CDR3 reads TGCAGTGCGGGCAGGGCCTACGAGCAGTACTTC. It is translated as CSAGRAYEQYF.